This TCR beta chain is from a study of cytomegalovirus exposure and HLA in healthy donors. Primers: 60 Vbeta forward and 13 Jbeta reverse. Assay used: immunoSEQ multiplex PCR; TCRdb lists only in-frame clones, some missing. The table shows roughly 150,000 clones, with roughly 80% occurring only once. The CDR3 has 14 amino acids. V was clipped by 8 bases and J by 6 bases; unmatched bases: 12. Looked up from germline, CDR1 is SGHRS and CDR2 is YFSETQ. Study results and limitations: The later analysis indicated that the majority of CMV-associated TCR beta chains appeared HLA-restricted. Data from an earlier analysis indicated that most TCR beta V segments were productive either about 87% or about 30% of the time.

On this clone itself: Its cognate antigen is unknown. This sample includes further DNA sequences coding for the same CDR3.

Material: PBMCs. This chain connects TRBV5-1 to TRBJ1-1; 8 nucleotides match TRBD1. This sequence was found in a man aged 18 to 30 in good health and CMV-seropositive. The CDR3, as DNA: TGCGCCAGTAGCCAAGGACAGGGAGGGCCTGAAGCTTTCTTT. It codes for CASSQGQGGPEAFF. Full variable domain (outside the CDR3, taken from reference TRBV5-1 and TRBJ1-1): KAGVTQTPRYLIKTRGQQVTLSCSPISGHRSVSWYQQTPGQGLQFLFEYFSETQRNKGNFPGRFSGRQFSNSRSEMNVSTLELGDSALYLCASSQGQGGPEAFFGQGTRLTVV.